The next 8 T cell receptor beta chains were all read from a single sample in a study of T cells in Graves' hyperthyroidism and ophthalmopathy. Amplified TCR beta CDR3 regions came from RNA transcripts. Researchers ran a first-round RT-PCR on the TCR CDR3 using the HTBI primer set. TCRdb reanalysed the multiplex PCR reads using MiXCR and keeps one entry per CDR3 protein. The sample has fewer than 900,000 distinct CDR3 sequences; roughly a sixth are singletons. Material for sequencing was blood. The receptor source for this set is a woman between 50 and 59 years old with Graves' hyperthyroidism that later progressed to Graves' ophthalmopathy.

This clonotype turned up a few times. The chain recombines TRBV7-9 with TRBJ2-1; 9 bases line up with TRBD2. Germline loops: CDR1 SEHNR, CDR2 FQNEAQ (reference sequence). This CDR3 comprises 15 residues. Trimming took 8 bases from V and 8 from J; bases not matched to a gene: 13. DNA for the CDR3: TGTGCCAGCGCCCTCCTGGCGGGGGGGCTTGATGAGCAGTTCTTC. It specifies CASALLAGGLDEQFF.

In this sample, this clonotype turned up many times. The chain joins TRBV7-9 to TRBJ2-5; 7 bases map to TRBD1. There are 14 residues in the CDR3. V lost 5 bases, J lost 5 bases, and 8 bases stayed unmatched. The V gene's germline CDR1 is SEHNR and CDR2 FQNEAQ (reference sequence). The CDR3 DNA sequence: TGTGCCAGCAGCCAATCGACAGGGTCTGAGACCCAGTACTTC. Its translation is CASSQSTGSETQYF. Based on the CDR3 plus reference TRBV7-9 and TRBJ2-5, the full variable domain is DTGVSQNPRHKITKRGQNVTFRCDPISEHNRLYWYRQTLGQGPEFLTYFQNEAQLEKSRLLSDRFSAERPKGSFSTLEIQRTEQGDSAMYLCASSQSTGSETQYFGPGTRLLVL.

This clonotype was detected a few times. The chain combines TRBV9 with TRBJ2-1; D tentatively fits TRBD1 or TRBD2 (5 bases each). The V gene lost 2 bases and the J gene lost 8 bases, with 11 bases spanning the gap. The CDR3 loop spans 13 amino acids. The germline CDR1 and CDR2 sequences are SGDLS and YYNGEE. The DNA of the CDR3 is TGTGCCAGCAGCGTTTGGGGGAAGGATGAGCAGTTCTTC. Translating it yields CASSVWGKDEQFF.

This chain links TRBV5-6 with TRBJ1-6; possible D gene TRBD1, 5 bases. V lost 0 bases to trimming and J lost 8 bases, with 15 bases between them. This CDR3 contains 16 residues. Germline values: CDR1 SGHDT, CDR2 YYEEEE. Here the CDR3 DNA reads TGTGCCAGCAGCTTGGCCGACGGGGCGATGGATTCACCCCTCCACTTT. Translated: CASSLADGAMDSPLHF.

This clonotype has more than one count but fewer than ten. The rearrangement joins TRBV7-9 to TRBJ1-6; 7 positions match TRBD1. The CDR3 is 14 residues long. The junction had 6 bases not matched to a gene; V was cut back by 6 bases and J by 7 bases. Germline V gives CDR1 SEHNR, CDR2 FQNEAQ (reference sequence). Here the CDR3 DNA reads TGTGCCAGCAGGGAAAGGGGGCGGAATTCACCCCTCCACTTT. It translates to CASRERGRNSPLHF.

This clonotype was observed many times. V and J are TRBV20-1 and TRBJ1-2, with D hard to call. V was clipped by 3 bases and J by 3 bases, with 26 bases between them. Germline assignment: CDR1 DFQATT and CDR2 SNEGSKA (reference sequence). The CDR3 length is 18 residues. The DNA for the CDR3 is TGCAGTGCTAGTATCAAACCGGGGAGGCCCGCAAGGGACTATGGCTACACCTTC. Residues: CSASIKPGRPARDYGYTF.

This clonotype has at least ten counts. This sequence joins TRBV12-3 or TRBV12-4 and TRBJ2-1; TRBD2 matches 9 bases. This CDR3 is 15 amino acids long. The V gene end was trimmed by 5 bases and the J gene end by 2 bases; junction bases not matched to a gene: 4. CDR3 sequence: CASSLTSGTYNEQFF. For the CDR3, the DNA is TGTGCCAGCAGTCTGACTAGCGGTACCTACAATGAGCAGTTCTTC.

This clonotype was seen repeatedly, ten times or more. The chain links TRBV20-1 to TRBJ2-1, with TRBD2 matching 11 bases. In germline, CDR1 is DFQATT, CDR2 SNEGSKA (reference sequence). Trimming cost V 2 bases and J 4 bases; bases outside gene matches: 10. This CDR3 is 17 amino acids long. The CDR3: CSARSKLAGAKYNEQFF. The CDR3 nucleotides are TGCAGTGCTAGATCCAAACTAGCGGGGGCCAAATACAATGAGCAGTTCTTC.